These 9 T cell receptor beta chains were all obtained from the same sample, sequenced in a study of T cell repertoires in cytomegalovirus infection. TCRdb re-called the reads with MiXCR, one entry per CDR3 protein. The repertoire includes about 310,000 distinct CDR3 sequences, about 17% of them detected once, and 12% sits in the top ten. Sequencing used PBMCs. The source of these receptors is a human donor in good health (CMV status not recorded). Some clones in this sample may be carry-over from other donors' samples.

This clonotype was counted a few times. V and J are TRBV5-6 and TRBJ2-1, with 8 bases identical to TRBD2. CDR1 and CDR2 from the germline V gene are SGHDT and YYEEEE. This CDR3 is 15 amino acids long. Trimming took 4 bases from V and 6 from J; bases not matched to a gene: 9. The CDR3 spells CASSPQASGFNEQFF. CDR3 DNA sequence: TGTGCCAGCAGCCCGCAGGCTAGCGGGTTCAATGAGCAGTTCTTC.

This clonotype was seen many times. The chain has TRBV7-2 and TRBJ1-2, with D unclear. CDR3 size: 14 residues. Germline V lookup: CDR1 SGHTA, CDR2 FQGNSA. Deletions cut 0 bases from V and 0 bases from J, with 5 bases between. CDR3 in DNA: TGTGCCAGCAGCTTAGCGCCCGCTAACTATGGCTACACCTTC. Protein product: CASSLAPANYGYTF.

This clonotype was detected only a few times. The gene calls are TRBV6-1 and TRBJ1-2, with no clear D. Germline V gene sequence: CDR1 MNHNS, CDR2 SASEGT. The CDR3 covers 13 residues. V was clipped by 2 bases and J by 3 bases, with 7 bases between them. CDR3 nucleotide sequence: TGTGCCAGCAGTGAACACGGATACTATGGCTACACCTTC. Encoded protein: CASSEHGYYGYTF.

This clonotype was observed many times. This rearrangement joins TRBV11-3 to TRBJ2-4; the D gene is possibly TRBD2 (5 bases). The germline V and J ends were trimmed by 0 bases and 1 base, with 19 bases remaining between them. CDR1 is SGHNT, CDR2 YENEEA, per germline. This CDR3 region has 19 residues. The CDR3 region is CASSLDPGIVWQAKNIQYF. In nucleotides, the CDR3 is TGTGCCAGCAGCTTAGATCCGGGAATAGTATGGCAGGCCAAAAACATTCAGTACTTC. Looking up the rest from reference TRBV11-3 and TRBJ2-4 gives the full variable domain: EAGVVQSPRYKIIEKKQPVAFWCNPISGHNTLYWYLQNLGQGPELLIRYENEEAVDDSQLPKDRFSAERLKGVDSTLKIQPAELGDSAVYLCASSLDPGIVWQAKNIQYFGAGTRLSVL.

This clonotype is labeled as medium-sized. The V gene is TRBV7-2, the J gene TRBJ2-7; the D gene is possibly TRBD1 (6 bases). Trimming stripped 1 base from V and 2 bases from J, with 9 bases between. The length of the CDR3 is 14 residues. Germline CDR1 is SGHTA and CDR2 is FQGNSA. In DNA, the CDR3 is TGTGCCAGCAGCTTAGGGGGGCAGCCCTACGAGCAGTACTTC. Translation: CASSLGGQPYEQYF. Supplemented by reference TRBV7-2 and TRBJ2-7, the full variable domain reads GAGVSQSPSNKVTEKGKDVELRCDPISGHTALYWYRQSLGQGLEFLIYFQGNSAPDKSGLPSDRFSAERTGGSVSTLTIQRTQQEDSAVYLCASSLGGQPYEQYFGPGTRLTVT.

This clonotype appeared a few times. The chain combines TRBV18 with TRBJ2-7, with 14 bases that match TRBD2. The J segment lost 0 bases and the V segment lost 4 bases, leaving 5 bases of the junction unmatched. Germline V lookup: CDR1 KGHSH, CDR2 LQKENI. The CDR3 is 17 amino acids. CDR3 bases: TGTGCCAGCTCACAGCCAGGGACTAGCGGGGGCTCCTACGAGCAGTACTTC. It yields the protein CASSQPGTSGGSYEQYF.

The chain uses TRBV20-1 and TRBJ2-7, with D unclear. The CDR3 has 11 residues. V was cut by 3 bases and J by 6 bases, with 9 bases left in between. CDR1 is DFQATT, CDR2 SNEGSKA, per germline (reference sequence). The CDR3 DNA reads as TGCAGTGCTAGGGTTGGACGCGAGCAGTACTTC. Translation: CSARVGREQYF.

There are many counts of this clonotype. The chain has TRBV6-2 or TRBV6-3 and TRBJ2-1; no clear D gene. V shed 3 bases and J shed 9 bases, with 6 bases lying between them. The CDR3 has 11 amino acids. The germline V gene has CDR1 MNHEY and CDR2 SVGEGT. CDR3 DNA: TGTGCCAGCAGTTATGTGGCTGAGCAGTTCTTC. Translation: CASSYVAEQFF.

This clonotype was recorded at least ten times. The chain has TRBV7-2 and TRBJ1-2; D is possibly TRBD1 (5 bases). V lost 5 bases and J lost 4, with 20 bases in between. Germline CDR1 SGHTA, CDR2 FQGNSA. The CDR3 spans 16 residues. In DNA, the CDR3 is TGTGCCAGCAGCACCCGTGAAGGGGACTTATCCTATGGCTACACCTTC. Translation: CASSTREGDLSYGYTF.